This TCR beta chain was obtained from a study of identical twins. TCRdb recomputed calls from the 5' RACE reads with MiXCR, one row per CDR3 protein. The sample includes about 250,000 distinct CDR3 sequences, about 8% seen only once; the top ten take less than 4%. The study, taken as a whole, reports: Out-of-frame alpha sequences common to twins exhibited an excess of low generation probability. Twins' surplus sharing was weaker for beta out-of-frame sequences.

The CDR3 spans 14 residues. Germline CDR1 MNHEY, CDR2 SMNVEV (reference sequence). Trimming stripped 2 bases from V and 5 bases from J, with 12 bases between. This clonotype showed up many times. Its antigen remains unidentified. This same sample was also part of a study on yellow fever vaccine responses in identical twins.

Sequencing was performed on CD8+ T cells sorted from blood. This rearrangement joins TRBV27 to TRBJ1-1, with TRBD1 as a possible D gene (5 bases). This TCR derives from a woman between 18 and 29 years old in good health. The CDR3 DNA follows: TGTGCCAGCAGTTTAGGGGGGTTGTGGACTGAAGCTTTCTTT. Its protein is CASSLGGLWTEAFF.